These 27 T cell receptor beta chains came from one sample sequenced in a study of blood T cell repertoires in COVID-19. Profiled with immunoSEQ multiplex PCR; TCRdb holds only in-frame clones, not every one. The sample consists of 390,000 or so clones, more than 80% of them appearing once. Sample: peripheral blood. All receptors come from a young woman with COVID-19, enrolled during active disease.

The gene calls are TRBV6-2 or TRBV6-3 and TRBJ1-4; D is possibly TRBD1 (5 bases). This CDR3 comprises 14 residues. The V end was cut by 2 bases, the J end by 7 bases, with 11 bases between. The germline CDR1 and CDR2 sequences are MNHEY and SVGEGT. Here the CDR3 reads CASSYQGEAEKLFF. In DNA, the CDR3 is TGTGCCAGCAGTTACCAGGGCGAGGCTGAAAAACTGTTTTTT.

The chain uses TRBV6-6 and TRBJ2-2; D may be TRBD2 (6 bases). V lost 0 bases to trimming and J lost 4 bases, with 12 bases between them. The germline gives CDR1 MNHNY, CDR2 SVGAGI (reference sequence). This CDR3 spans 16 amino acids. This CDR3 is CASSYSSGLTTGELFF. The CDR3 DNA follows: TGTGCCAGCAGTTACTCGTCCGGACTAACCACCGGGGAGCTGTTTTTT.

This clone appeared a few times. The chain uses TRBV11-2 and TRBJ2-5, with 8 bases that match TRBD2. V lost 4 bases and J lost 2; bases outside the gene matches: 6. The CDR3 runs to 15 residues. The germline V gene has CDR1 SGHAT and CDR2 FQNNGV. CDR3 residues: CASSSRRGGQETQYF. The CDR3, as DNA: TGTGCCAGCAGCTCCCGTCGGGGGGGACAAGAGACCCAGTACTTC.

The chain has TRBV19 and TRBJ1-6; D remains ambiguous. Trimming pared 3 bases from V and 8 bases from J, leaving 5 bases between. The V gene's germline CDR1 is LNHDA and CDR2 SQIVND (reference sequence). CDR3 length: 12 residues. The chain's CDR3 is CASSIGHSPLHF. The CDR3 region has the DNA TGTGCCAGTAGTATTGGCCATTCACCCCTCCACTTT.

The V call is TRBV4-1, the J call TRBJ1-2; possible D gene TRBD1, 6 bases. Germline CDR1 and CDR2: MGHRA and YSYEKL. There are 13 residues in the CDR3. Trimming took 0 bases from V and 4 from J, leaving 6 bases between them. The CDR3 sequence is CASSQEQGYGYTF. The CDR3 DNA is TGCGCCAGCAGCCAAGAACAGGGCTATGGCTACACCTTC.

CDR3 bases: TGTGCCATCAGTGTACTTAGCGGGGGGGCCAGAGAGACCCAGTACTTC. Translated: CAISVLSGGARETQYF. This chain links TRBV10-3 with TRBJ2-5, with TRBD2 identical over 11 bases. CDR1 is ENHRY, CDR2 SYGVKD, per germline. The CDR3 totals 16 residues. After removal of 4 bases from V and 4 bases from J, the junction contained 8 bases not matched to a gene.

V and J are TRBV7-8 and TRBJ1-5; 9 bases line up with TRBD1. In germline, CDR1 is SGHVS, CDR2 FQNEAQ. J lost 9 bases, V lost 5 bases, and 8 bases had no gene match. The length of the CDR3 is 14 residues. The CDR3 DNA follows: TGTGCCAGCAGCCCAGGACAGGGGATAGTGCCCCAGCATTTT. Amino acid sequence: CASSPGQGIVPQHF.

V gene TRBV5-5 combines with J gene TRBJ1-5; D ambiguous. Germline V gives CDR1 SGHKS, CDR2 YYEKEE (reference sequence). The germline V and J ends were trimmed by 3 bases and 1 base, with 11 bases remaining between them. This CDR3 contains 15 residues. CDR3 nucleotides: TGTGCCAGCAGCTCTTCAGGTGGGAGCAATCAGCCCCAGCATTTT. Translation: CASSSSGGSNQPQHF. The full variable domain, its missing parts supplied by reference TRBV5-5 and TRBJ1-5, is DAGVTQSPTHLIKTRGQQVTLRCSPISGHKSVSWYQQVLGQGPQFIFQYYEKEERGRGNFPDRFSARQFPNYSSELNVNALLLGDSALYLCASSSSGGSNQPQHFGDGTRLSIL.

This clone was counted once. The chain has TRBV19 and TRBJ2-7, with 8 bases lining up with TRBD1. CDR1 is LNHDA and CDR2 is SQIVND in the germline V gene (reference sequence). V trimming: 8 bases; J trimming: 2 bases; junction bases outside the gene matches: 8. This CDR3 has 14 residues. The chain's CDR3 is CASAPGQDPYEQYF. CDR3 DNA: TGTGCCAGTGCTCCGGGACAGGACCCCTACGAGCAGTACTTC. The variable domain in full, completed from reference TRBV19 and TRBJ2-7, reads DGGITQSPKYLFRKEGQNVTLSCEQNLNHDAMYWYRQDPGQGLRLIYYSQIVNDFQKGDIAEGYSVSREKKESFPLTVTSAQKNPTAFYLCASAPGQDPYEQYFGPGTRLTVT.

The V call is TRBV27, the J call TRBJ2-1; TRBD2 matches 9 bases. In germline, CDR1 is MNHEY, CDR2 SMNVEV (reference sequence). The CDR3 has 16 amino acids. V lost 2 bases and J lost 6; bases outside the gene matches: 8. The CDR3 DNA reads as TGTGCCAGCAGTTTACACGGCGGGGGGGCCTTCAATGAGCAGTTCTTC. Encoded protein: CASSLHGGGAFNEQFF.

The genes are TRBV7-2 and TRBJ2-5; perhaps TRBD2 as D (5 bases). In germline, CDR1 is SGHTA, CDR2 FQGNSA. Trimming stripped 5 bases from V and 5 bases from J, with 15 bases between. CDR3 length: 14 residues. The CDR3 loop reads CASSAGLHSETQYF. Written as DNA, the CDR3 is TGTGCCAGCAGCGCCGGACTGCACTCGGAGACCCAGTACTTC.

This clone was counted once. This chain uses TRBV4-1 with TRBJ1-1; no clear D gene. The V gene lost 1 base and the J gene lost 7 bases, with 10 bases spanning the gap. In germline, CDR1 is MGHRA, CDR2 YSYEKL. This CDR3 comprises 13 residues. The CDR3 DNA reads as TGCGCCAGCAGCCAAGGAGGGTTGAGTGAAGCTTTCTTT. Protein sequence: CASSQGGLSEAFF.

Regarding this clone: Other DNA sequences in this sample translate to the same CDR3. The V call is TRBV24-1, the J call TRBJ2-3, with D possibly being TRBD1 (6 bases). Germline V gives CDR1 KGHDR, CDR2 SFDVKD. The CDR3 length is 13 residues. Deletions cut 7 bases from V and 0 bases from J, with 7 bases between. This chain's CDR3 is CATRDSSTDTQYF. Written as DNA, the CDR3 is TGTGCCACCAGGGACAGTAGCACAGATACGCAGTATTTT.

J is TRBJ2-5 and V is TRBV3-1 (or the pseudogene TRBV3-2); maybe TRBD2 (6 bases). The CDR3 covers 20 residues. The V end was cut by 1 base, the J end by 3 bases, with 27 bases between. Germline-derived CDR1 and CDR2 are LGHDT and YNNKEL (reference sequence). The CDR3 protein is CASSQVRGLTPGRLKETQYF. The CDR3 DNA reads TGTGCCAGCAGCCAAGTACGTGGACTAACCCCGGGGCGCCTTAAAGAGACCCAGTACTTC.

The chain is built from TRBV6-5 and TRBJ1-2, with D unclear. The CDR3 extends over 11 amino acids. Germline V gene data show CDR1 as MNHEY and CDR2 as SVGAGI. Trimming cost V 6 bases and J 5 bases, with 7 bases left between them. This CDR3 is CASRNGYGYTF. CDR3 sequence (DNA): TGTGCCAGCAGGAACGGGTATGGCTACACCTTC.

V gene TRBV7-2 combines with J gene TRBJ2-1, with 9 bases that match TRBD1. The CDR3 is made up of 16 amino acids. Germline CDR1 reads SGHTA; CDR2 reads FQGNSA. V was pared by 5 bases and J by 6 bases, with 11 bases of the junction left unmatched. The CDR3 loop is CASSHRPGTGFNEQFF. DNA for the CDR3: TGTGCCAGCAGCCACCGACCCGGGACAGGGTTCAATGAGCAGTTCTTC.

V gene TRBV6-6 combines with J gene TRBJ1-6; D remains unclear. CDR3 length: 16 amino acids. V was cut by 2 bases and J by 7 bases, with 15 bases left in between. Germline CDR1 and CDR2: MNHNY and SVGAGI (reference sequence). The CDR3 sequence is CASSYGRAALNSPLHF. The CDR3 DNA follows: TGTGCCAGCAGTTACGGGAGAGCAGCTCTAAATTCACCCCTCCACTTT.

The V and J genes are TRBV3-1 (or the pseudogene TRBV3-2) and TRBJ2-4, with TRBD1 matching over 8 bases. V shed 0 bases and J 0 bases; nucleotides not matched to a gene: 16. Germline CDR1 LGHDT, CDR2 YNNKEL (reference sequence). The CDR3 consists of 21 residues. The CDR3 coding sequence is TGTGCCAGCAGCCAAGATAACCCGGGACAGGAAATTCGAATAGCCAAAAACATTCAGTACTTC. Its protein is CASSQDNPGQEIRIAKNIQYF.

The count of this clone is one. Mismatch with germline at one junction end may stem from a read error. J is TRBJ1-4 and V is TRBV2; D is perhaps TRBD1 (6 bases). This CDR3 region has 12 residues. CDR1 and CDR2 (germline): SNHLY, FYNNEI. The CDR3 bases are TGTGCCAGCAGTGAGCAGGGGTCTCCTCCGGTTTTT. Protein sequence: CASSEQGSPPVF.

The CDR3 bases are TGTGCCAGCACCCAGACAGCCTCCTCCTACGAGCAGTACTTC. The encoded protein is CASTQTASSYEQYF. The chain couples TRBV3-1 (or the pseudogene TRBV3-2) to TRBJ2-7; possible D gene TRBD1, 5 bases. The CDR3 runs 14 residues. V lost 7 bases and J 0 bases, leaving 13 bases between the germline ends. CDR1 is LGHDT and CDR2 is YNNKEL in the germline V gene (reference sequence).

The J gene is TRBJ1-2, the V gene TRBV21-1; the table assigns TRBD1, which was not confirmed against the DNA. TRBV21-1 is tagged as a pseudogene. The CDR3 has 17 amino acids. The CDR3 is CASSKAPGTVRAYGYTF. The CDR3 DNA follows: TGTGCCAGCAGCAAAGCGCCCGGGACAGTCCGGGCCTATGGCTACACCTTC.

The chain employs TRBV7-2 and TRBJ2-5; tentative D call: TRBD2 (6 bases). V was shortened by 0 bases and J by 2 bases, with 16 bases between the two germline ends. The CDR3 runs to 17 residues. The germline V gene has CDR1 SGHTA and CDR2 FQGNSA. In nucleotides, the CDR3 is TGTGCCAGCAGCTTAGCTCGCGGGACGCCAATTCAAGAGACCCAGTACTTC. It yields the protein CASSLARGTPIQETQYF. Variable domain in full (rest from reference TRBV7-2 and TRBJ2-5): GAGVSQSPSNKVTEKGKDVELRCDPISGHTALYWYRQSLGQGLEFLIYFQGNSAPDKSGLPSDRFSAERTGGSVSTLTIQRTQQEDSAVYLCASSLARGTPIQETQYFGPGTRLLVL.

This chain links TRBV3-1 (or the pseudogene TRBV3-2) with TRBJ1-1, with D perhaps matching TRBD1 (5 bases). The ends were cut back, 1 base at V and 6 bases at J, with 15 bases in the middle. The germline CDR1 and CDR2 sequences are LGHDT and YNNKEL (reference sequence). The CDR3 is 15 amino acids. The CDR3 spells CASSQVWGGLSEAFF. CDR3 bases: TGTGCCAGCAGCCAAGTATGGGGGGGATTGTCTGAAGCTTTCTTT.

This sequence joins TRBV19 and TRBJ1-4, with D unresolved. The CDR3 is 15 amino acids. CDR1 and CDR2 (germline): LNHDA, SQIVND (reference sequence). V was clipped by 3 bases and J by 5 bases, with 13 bases between them. The CDR3 spells CASSISGLSNEKLFF. The CDR3 nucleotides are TGTGCCAGTAGTATTTCCGGACTGAGCAATGAAAAACTGTTTTTT.

The chain is built from TRBV20-1 and TRBJ2-2; a weak D match, TRBD1 (6 bases). V was trimmed by 3 bases and J by 0 bases, leaving 11 bases between them. The CDR3 is 15 residues long. CDR1 is DFQATT, CDR2 SNEGSKA, per germline (reference sequence). CDR3 protein: CSASLTGSNTGELFF. Written as DNA, the CDR3 is TGCAGTGCTAGTCTTACAGGGTCGAACACCGGGGAGCTGTTTTTT.

V and J are TRBV4-2 and TRBJ1-6; D not resolved. This CDR3 is 18 amino acids long. The germline V and J ends were trimmed by 0 bases and 0 bases, with 12 bases remaining between them. Germline-derived CDR1 and CDR2 are LGHNA and YNFKEQ. The CDR3 DNA sequence: TGTGCCAGCAGCCAAGATGTGCCGGGGAGCTCCTATAATTCACCCCTCCACTTT. This codes for CASSQDVPGSSYNSPLHF.

The CDR3 loop is CASSWDRALSPLHF. The CDR3 coding sequence is TGTGCCAGCAGCTGGGACAGGGCCCTTTCACCCCTCCACTTT. V is TRBV11-2 and J is TRBJ1-6; 9 bases fit TRBD1. CDR3 length: 14 amino acids. CDR1 is SGHAT and CDR2 is FQNNGV in the germline V gene. V lost 4 bases, J lost 9 bases, and 4 bases stayed unmatched.